One sample yielded the 5 T cell receptor beta chains listed below, sequenced in a study of T cells in localized non-small cell lung cancer. Profiled with immunoSEQ multiplex PCR; TCRdb holds only in-frame clones, not every one. The sample includes 90,000 or so clones, 80% to 90% of them seen just once. Specimen: peripheral blood, collected before any cancer treatment. These receptors originate from a man between 40 and 75 years old with stage I squamous cell lung carcinoma.

The V call is TRBV19, the J call TRBJ1-3; D remains ambiguous. Germline CDR1 is LNHDA and CDR2 is SQIVND (reference sequence). The CDR3 loop spans 15 amino acids. V was trimmed by 1 base and J by 2 bases, leaving 9 bases between them. In DNA, the CDR3 is TGTGCCAGTAGTATAGGGTGGACGGCTGGAAACACCATATATTTT. This encodes CASSIGWTAGNTIYF.

The V call is TRBV4-2, the J call TRBJ2-7; no clear D. The CDR3 covers 15 residues. Germline CDR1 and CDR2: LGHNA and YNFKEQ. Trimming pared 0 bases from V and 6 bases from J, leaving 15 bases between. The CDR3 loop is CASSQDRLRAGEQYF. The CDR3, as DNA: TGTGCCAGCAGCCAAGATCGGCTAAGAGCCGGCGAGCAGTACTTC.

This chain connects TRBV27 to TRBJ2-3; either TRBD1 or TRBD2 may supply D (5 bases each). The length of the CDR3 is 17 residues. Germline CDR1 is MNHEY and CDR2 is SMNVEV (reference sequence). V was shortened by 4 bases and J by 4 bases, with 21 bases between the two germline ends. CDR3 DNA: TGTGCCAGCAGTTCCCCACCAGGGAGACGTGCCGCAGATACGCAGTATTTT. Its protein is CASSSPPGRRAADTQYF.

The chain couples TRBV28 to TRBJ1-1; D remains unclear. Germline V gene sequence: CDR1 MDHEN, CDR2 SYDVKM. The CDR3 has 11 amino acids. The ends were cut back, 7 bases at V and 0 bases at J, with 3 bases in the middle. The CDR3 region is CASIMNTEAFF. The CDR3 DNA reads as TGTGCCAGCATTATGAACACTGAAGCTTTCTTT.

DNA of the CDR3: TGTGCCAGCAGCCAAAACACTGAAGCTTTCTTT. It is translated as CASSQNTEAFF. The chain combines TRBV2 with TRBJ1-1; no reliable D call. The CDR3 is 11 residues long. Germline CDR1 reads SNHLY; CDR2 reads FYNNEI. V shed 6 bases and J shed 2 bases, with 4 bases lying between them.